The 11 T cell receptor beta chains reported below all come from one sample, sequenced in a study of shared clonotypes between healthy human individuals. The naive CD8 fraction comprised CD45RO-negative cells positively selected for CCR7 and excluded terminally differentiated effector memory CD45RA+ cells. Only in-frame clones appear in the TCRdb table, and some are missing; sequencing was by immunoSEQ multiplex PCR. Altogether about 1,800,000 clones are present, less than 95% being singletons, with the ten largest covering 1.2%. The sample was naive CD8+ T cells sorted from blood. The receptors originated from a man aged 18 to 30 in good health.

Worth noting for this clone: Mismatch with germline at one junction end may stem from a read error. The CDR3 region has the DNA TGCAGCGTTGAAAGGGAGGGGCGTTTGGTCTTC. Amino acid sequence: CSVEREGRLVF. The chain employs TRBV29-1 and TRBJ2-1; 7 bases agree with TRBD2. Germline lookup yields CDR1 SQVTM and CDR2 ANQGSEA. The CDR3 has 11 amino acids.

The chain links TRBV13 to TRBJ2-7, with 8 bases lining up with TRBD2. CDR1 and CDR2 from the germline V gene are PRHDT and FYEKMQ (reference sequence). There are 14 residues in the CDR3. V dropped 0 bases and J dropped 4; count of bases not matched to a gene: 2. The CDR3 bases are TGTGCCAGCAGCTTAGGGGCTAGCGGGTACGAGCAGTACTTC. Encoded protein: CASSLGASGYEQYF.

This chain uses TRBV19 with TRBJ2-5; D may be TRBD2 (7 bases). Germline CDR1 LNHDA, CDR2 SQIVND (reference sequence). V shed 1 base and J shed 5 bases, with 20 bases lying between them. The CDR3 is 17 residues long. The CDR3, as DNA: TGTGCCAGTAGTATAGCCCGAGACGGGGGGCTTAGGGAGACCCAGTACTTC. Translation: CASSIARDGGLRETQYF.

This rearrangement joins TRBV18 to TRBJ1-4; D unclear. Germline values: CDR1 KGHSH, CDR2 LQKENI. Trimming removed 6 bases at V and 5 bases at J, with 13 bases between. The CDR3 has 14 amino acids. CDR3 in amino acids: CASSRPDENEKLFF. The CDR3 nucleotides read TGTGCCAGCTCGAGGCCTGACGAAAATGAAAAACTGTTTTTT.

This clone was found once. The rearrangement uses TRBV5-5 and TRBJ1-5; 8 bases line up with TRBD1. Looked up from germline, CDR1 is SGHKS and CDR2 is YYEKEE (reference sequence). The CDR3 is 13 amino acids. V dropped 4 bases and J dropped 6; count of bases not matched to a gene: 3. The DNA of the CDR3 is TGTGCCAGCAGCGACCAGGGGGCTCAGCCCCAGCATTTT. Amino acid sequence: CASSDQGAQPQHF.

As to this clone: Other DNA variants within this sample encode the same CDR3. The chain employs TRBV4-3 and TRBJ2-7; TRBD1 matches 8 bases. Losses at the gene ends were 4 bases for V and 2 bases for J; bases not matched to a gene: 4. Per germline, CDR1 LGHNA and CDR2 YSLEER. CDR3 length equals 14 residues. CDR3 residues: CASSPGTGTYEQYF. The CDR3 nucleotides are TGCGCCAGCAGCCCCGGGACAGGCACCTACGAGCAGTACTTC.

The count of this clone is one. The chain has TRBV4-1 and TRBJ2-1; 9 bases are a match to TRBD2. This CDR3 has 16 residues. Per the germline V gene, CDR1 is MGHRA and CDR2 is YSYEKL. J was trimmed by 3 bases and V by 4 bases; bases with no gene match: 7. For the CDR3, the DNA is TGCGCCAGCAGCCCATCTAGCGGGAACATCTACAATGAGCAGTTCTTC. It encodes CASSPSSGNIYNEQFF.

The CDR3, as DNA: TGTGCCAGCAGTAAAGCCGGGGCAGGGGTCTTCTACGAGCAGTACTTC. Its protein is CASSKAGAGVFYEQYF. The chain couples TRBV27 to TRBJ2-7; weak D call: TRBD1 (6 bases). The CDR3 runs 16 residues. Trimming cost V 5 bases and J 3 bases, with 20 bases left between them. Germline CDR1 and CDR2: MNHEY and SMNVEV (reference sequence).

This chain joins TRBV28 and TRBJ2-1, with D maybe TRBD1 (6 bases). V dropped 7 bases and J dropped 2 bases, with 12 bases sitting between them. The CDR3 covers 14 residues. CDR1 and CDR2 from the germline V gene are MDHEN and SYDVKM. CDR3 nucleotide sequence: TGTGCCAGCACTAGGGGGATCCCCTACAATGAGCAGTTCTTC. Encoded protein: CASTRGIPYNEQFF.

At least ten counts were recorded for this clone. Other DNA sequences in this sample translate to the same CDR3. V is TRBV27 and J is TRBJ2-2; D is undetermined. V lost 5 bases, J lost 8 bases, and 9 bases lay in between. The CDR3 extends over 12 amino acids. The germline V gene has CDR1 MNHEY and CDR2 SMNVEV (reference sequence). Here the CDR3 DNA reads TGTGCCAGCAGTCCCCTTACGGGGGAGCTGTTTTTT. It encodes CASSPLTGELFF.

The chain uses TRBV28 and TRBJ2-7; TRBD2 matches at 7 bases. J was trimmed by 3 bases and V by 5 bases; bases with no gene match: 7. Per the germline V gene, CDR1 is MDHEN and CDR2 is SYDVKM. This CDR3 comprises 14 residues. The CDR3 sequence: CASSQSGIRYEQYF. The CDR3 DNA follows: TGTGCCAGCAGTCAGAGCGGGATCCGCTACGAGCAGTACTTC.